Here is one T cell receptor (beta chain) with its context. The antigen remains unidentified. V lost 5 bases, J lost 8 bases, and 6 bases lay in between. Germline CDR1 is MNHNS and CDR2 is SASEGT. The length of the CDR3 is 11 residues. This specimen comes from a study of graft-versus-host responses after intestinal transplantation. TCRdb keeps only in-frame clones here, not all; method: immunoSEQ multiplex PCR. There are tens of thousands of clones in the sample; approximately 94% occur only once, and around 0.18% lies in the top ten. V and J are TRBV6-1 and TRBJ1-4; D not certain. This receptor was taken from a human donor who was the organ donor for an intestinal transplant. Sample: unstimulated CD4+ T cells sorted from spleen or lymph node cells, taken before transplant. The CDR3 spells CASSPKEKLFF. The CDR3 bases are TGTGCCAGCAGTCCCAAGGAAAAACTGTTTTTT.